The source of this T cell receptor beta chain is a study of metastatic and nonmetastatic thyroid tumors. About the study: Repertoires were compared across blood and tumor or nodule tissue from malignant and benign thyroid patients. Study-wide findings and caveats: Reported TCR beta diversity, measured in blood and tumor, was significantly higher for malignant thyroid tumors than for benign nodules.

Thyroid surgery took place with no prior treatment in any patient. Trimming left V 0 bases short and J 8 bases short, with 8 bases between. The CDR3 runs 13 residues. The germline V gene encodes CDR1 MGHRA and CDR2 YSYEKL. In the original workflow: A papillary thyroid cancer distant-metastasis classifier was built from CDR3 differences across clinicopathological groups. TCRdb reprocessed the PCR reads via MiXCR. V and J calls and clone size were set by TCRdb, not the authors. Of about 9,100 clones listed, 20% to 25% are singletons. A word on this clone: Its antigen is not known. A much more abundant neighbour one base away suggests this may be a read error.

V and J are TRBV4-1 and TRBJ1-3; no clear D. Sequenced input: adjacent normal tissue. The source is a female donor with papillary thyroid cancer or a benign thyroid nodule (not recorded which). Some clones in this sample may be carry-over from other donors' samples. The CDR3 protein is CASSQDHRDTIYF. In nucleotides, the CDR3 is TGCGCCAGCAGCCAAGATCATCGAGACACCATATATTTT.